A selection of T cell receptor beta chains follows, all from one sample in a study of T cell responses to AZD1222 COVID-19 vaccine. Sequenced by immunoSEQ multiplex PCR; TCRdb stores in-frame clones only, minus some. The data contain roughly 130,000 clones, 92% of them singletons. The sequenced sample was peripheral blood, obtained on day 0 of AZD1222 vaccination. All receptors come from an adult in good health. Both conserved end residues are part of each CDR3. The D gene is left open where the match is weak. Not every row has a clone size; where given, it reads once, few, many or a size class.

clone size	V gene	D gene	J gene	CDR3 protein	CDR3 DNA
-	TRBV28	-	TRBJ1-1	CASSLPTGQNTEAFF	TGTGCCAGCAGCTTGCCGACAGGTCAGAACACTGAAGCTTTCTTT
-	TRBV10-1	-	TRBJ2-7	CASSESISYEQYF	TGCGCCAGCAGTGAGTCGATCTCCTACGAGCAGTACTTC
-	TRBV27	-	TRBJ1-5	CASSFRGDSNQPQHF	TGTGCCAGCAGTTTCAGGGGAGATAGCAATCAGCCCCAGCATTTT
-	TRBV28	-	TRBJ2-1	CASNVPNEQFF	TGTGCCAGCAATGTACCTAATGAGCAGTTCTTC
-	TRBV12-3/TRBV12-4	-	TRBJ1-1	CASSLASQTEAFF	TGTGCCAGCAGTTTAGCGTCGCAGACTGAAGCTTTCTTT
-	TRBV30	TRBD1	TRBJ2-7	CAWSEGQFYEQYF	TGTGCCTGGAGTGAGGGACAGTTCTACGAGCAGTACTTC
-	TRBV10-3	-	TRBJ1-4	CAISESGGIGEKLFF	TGTGCCATCAGTGAGTCAGGGGGGATCGGAGAAAAACTGTTTTTT
-	TRBV11-2	-	TRBJ2-1	CASSPAGSSYNEQFF	TGTGCCAGCAGCCCCGCCGGCTCCTCCTACAATGAGCAGTTCTTC
-	TRBV7-2	-	TRBJ2-3	CASIGGRFGTQYF	TGTGCCAGCATCGGGGGGCGGTTCGGTACGCAGTATTTT
-	TRBV18	-	TRBJ1-2	CASSPPGSYGYTF	TGTGCCAGCTCACCACCGGGGTCCTATGGCTACACCTTC
-	TRBV14	-	TRBJ1-2	CASSKGSSVYGYTF	TGTGCCAGCAGCAAAGGGTCTAGCGTCTATGGCTACACCTTC
-	TRBV28	TRBD1	TRBJ2-1	CASNGGQGYNEQFF	TGTGCCAGCAACGGCGGACAGGGATACAATGAGCAGTTCTTC
-	TRBV19	-	TRBJ1-2	CASSIDRGYGYTF	TGTGCCAGTAGTATAGACAGGGGATATGGCTACACCTTC
few	TRBV10-3	TRBD1	TRBJ2-1	CAISEVGLTGEWYNEQFF	TGTGCCATCAGTGAGGTAGGGTTGACAGGGGAATGGTACAATGAGCAGTTCTTC
-	TRBV6-6	-	TRBJ1-2	CASSYEAQYGYTF	TGTGCCAGCAGTTACGAGGCACAGTATGGCTACACCTTC
-	TRBV10-3	TRBD1	TRBJ2-7	CAINRDRDEQYF	TGTGCCATCAACCGGGACAGGGACGAGCAGTACTTC
-	TRBV19	-	TRBJ2-7	CASSRDGWQQYF	TGTGCCAGTAGTCGGGACGGTTGGCAGCAGTACTTC
-	TRBV19	TRBD1	TRBJ1-5	CASSVRDRELTYSNQPQHF	TGTGCCAGTAGTGTCCGGGACAGGGAGTTAACCTATAGCAATCAGCCCCAGCATTTT
-	TRBV14	-	TRBJ1-1	CASSQGYRGRGTEAFF	TGTGCCAGCAGCCAAGGGTATCGGGGGCGGGGCACTGAAGCTTTCTTT
once	TRBV6-2/TRBV6-3	-	TRBJ1-1	CASSPYYTEAFF	TGTGCCAGCAGCCCTTACTACACTGAAGCTTTCTTT
-	TRBV9	-	TRBJ2-2	CASRGLGETGELFF	TGTGCCAGCAGGGGGCTGGGAGAGACCGGGGAGCTGTTTTTT
-	TRBV11-2	-	TRBJ1-2	CASRFSGQSLRGYTF	TGTGCCAGCAGGTTCTCGGGACAATCTCTCCGCGGCTACACCTTC
-	TRBV2	-	TRBJ1-5	CASSEAMRNRQPQHF	TGTGCCAGCAGTGAAGCCATGCGGAACAGGCAGCCCCAGCATTTT
-	TRBV13	-	TRBJ2-1	CASSFPTGDSYNEQFF	TGTGCCAGCAGCTTCCCGACTGGGGACTCCTACAATGAGCAGTTCTTC
-	TRBV18	-	TRBJ2-5	CASSPSRETQYF	TGTGCCAGCTCACCAAGCCGAGAGACCCAGTACTTC
-	TRBV5-6	-	TRBJ2-7	CASSLPGQNYEQYF	TGTGCCAGCAGCTTACCGGGGCAGAACTACGAGCAGTACTTC
-	TRBV9	TRBD2	TRBJ2-7	CASSVGAGTSGINEQYF	TGTGCCAGCAGCGTAGGGGCTGGGACTAGCGGGATTAACGAGCAGTACTTC
-	TRBV10-3	-	TRBJ1-1	CAISESVSENTEAFF	TGTGCCATCAGTGAGTCTGTCAGCGAGAACACTGAAGCTTTCTTT
-	TRBV27	TRBD2	TRBJ2-1	CASSLSKAGVSNEQFF	TGTGCCAGCAGTTTATCGAAAGCGGGAGTATCGAATGAGCAGTTCTTC
-	TRBV18	-	TRBJ2-3	CASSPGAPGGTDTQYF	TGTGCCAGCTCACCGGGGGCCCCGGGGGGCACAGATACGCAGTATTTT
-	TRBV18	TRBD2	TRBJ2-7	CASSLAEGPYEQYF	TGTGCCAGCTCGCTAGCGGAGGGCCCCTACGAGCAGTACTTC
-	TRBV5-1	TRBD1	TRBJ1-1	CASSIRTGSMNTEAFF	TGCGCCAGCAGCATACGGACAGGGAGTATGAACACTGAAGCTTTCTTT
few	TRBV4-2	-	TRBJ2-2	CASSQDRMGVGRELFF	TGTGCCAGCAGCCAAGATCGGATGGGCGTCGGCCGGGAGCTGTTTTTT
-	TRBV2	-	TRBJ1-1	CASSRLGRANTEAFF	TGTGCCAGCAGCCGACTGGGGCGAGCGAACACTGAAGCTTTCTTT
once	TRBV7-8	TRBD1	TRBJ1-4	CASSLTGFNEKLFF	TGTGCCAGCAGCTTGACAGGGTTTAATGAAAAACTGTTTTTT
-	TRBV30	-	TRBJ1-6	CAWTSTVRGSPLHF	TGTGCCTGGACCTCGACAGTGCGGGGGTCACCCCTCCACTTT
-	TRBV24-1	TRBD2	TRBJ2-2	CATSDGEGPSFTGELFF	TGTGCCACCAGTGATGGGGAGGGACCCTCCTTCACCGGGGAGCTGTTTTTT
-	TRBV12-3/TRBV12-4	-	TRBJ2-3	CASRRDTDTQYF	TGTGCCAGCAGGAGAGACACAGATACGCAGTATTTT
-	TRBV10-2	TRBD1	TRBJ2-1	CASSDTGGSWNEQFF	TGCGCCAGCAGCGATACAGGGGGCTCTTGGAATGAGCAGTTCTTC
few	TRBV4-2	-	TRBJ1-1	CASSQDGGMNTEAFF	TGTGCCAGCAGCCAAGATGGCGGGATGAACACTGAAGCTTTCTTT
-	TRBV3-1/TRBV3-2	-	TRBJ2-1	CASSQEIPSTEQFF	TGTGCCAGCAGCCAAGAGATCCCTAGTACTGAGCAGTTCTTC
-	TRBV19	TRBD1	TRBJ2-6	CASSRTPTGGGSGANVLTF	TGTGCCAGTAGCCGAACCCCGACAGGGGGTGGCTCTGGGGCCAACGTCCTGACTTTC
-	TRBV5-4	TRBD2	TRBJ2-7	CASSGLLTSGRAGDYEQYF	TGTGCCAGCAGCGGCCTCCTTACTAGCGGGAGGGCCGGAGATTACGAGCAGTACTTC
few	TRBV6-5	-	TRBJ1-2	CASTKGDPNYGYTF	TGTGCCAGCACCAAGGGTGACCCCAACTATGGCTACACCTTC
-	TRBV14	TRBD1	TRBJ2-7	CASSQGVTGGPYEQYF	TGTGCCAGCAGCCAAGGGGTGACAGGGGGCCCCTACGAGCAGTACTTC
-	TRBV6-5	-	TRBJ2-3	CASSVLDDTQYF	TGTGCCAGCAGCGTACTAGACGATACGCAGTATTTT
-	TRBV6-5	-	TRBJ1-1	CASRRTENTEAFF	TGTGCCAGCAGAAGGACTGAGAACACTGAAGCTTTCTTT
-	TRBV4-2	-	TRBJ1-3	CASSHLDRTSGNTIYF	TGTGCCAGCAGCCACCTGGACAGAACCTCTGGAAACACCATATATTTT
-	TRBV7-9	-	TRBJ1-1	CASSPPTRGRGIEAFF	TGTGCCAGCAGTCCCCCCACCCGGGGTCGAGGGATCGAAGCTTTCTTT
-	TRBV9	TRBD2	TRBJ2-1	CASSVEASGSDEQFF	TGTGCCAGCAGCGTAGAGGCTAGCGGGAGCGATGAGCAGTTCTTC
-	TRBV4-2	-	TRBJ2-1	CASSPRGRDRDEQFF	TGTGCCAGCAGCCCGCGGGGGCGGGATAGAGATGAGCAGTTCTTC
-	TRBV28	-	TRBJ2-7	CASRRSGLGGDEQYF	TGTGCCAGCCGTCGATCAGGCTTAGGGGGGGACGAGCAGTACTTC
few	TRBV4-1	-	TRBJ1-2	CASRESGPLSNYGYTF	TGCGCCAGCAGAGAATCAGGTCCACTGTCTAACTATGGCTACACCTTC
-	TRBV27	TRBD2	TRBJ2-3	CASSLLMAGGTDTQYF	TGTGCCAGCAGTTTACTCATGGCGGGGGGCACAGATACGCAGTATTTT
-	TRBV28	-	TRBJ2-1	CASSLGRYGNEQFF	TGTGCCAGCAGTTTAGGCCGCTACGGCAATGAGCAGTTCTTC